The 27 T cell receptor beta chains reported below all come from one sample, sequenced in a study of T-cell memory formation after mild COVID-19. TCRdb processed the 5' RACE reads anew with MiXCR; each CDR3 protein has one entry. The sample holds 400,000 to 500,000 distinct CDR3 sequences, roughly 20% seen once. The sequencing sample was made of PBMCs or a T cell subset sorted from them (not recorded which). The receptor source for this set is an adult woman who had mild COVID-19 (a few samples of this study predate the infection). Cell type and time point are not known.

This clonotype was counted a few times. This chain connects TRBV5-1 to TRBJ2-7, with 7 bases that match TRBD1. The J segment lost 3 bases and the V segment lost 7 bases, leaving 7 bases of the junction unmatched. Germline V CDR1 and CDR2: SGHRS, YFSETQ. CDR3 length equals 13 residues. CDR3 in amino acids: CASREGAFYEQYF. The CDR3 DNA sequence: TGCGCCAGCCGAGAGGGGGCTTTCTACGAGCAGTACTTC.

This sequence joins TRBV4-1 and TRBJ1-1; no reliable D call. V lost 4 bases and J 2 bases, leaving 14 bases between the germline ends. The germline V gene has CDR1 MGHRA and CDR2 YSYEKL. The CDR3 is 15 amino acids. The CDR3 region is CASSPWPHRNTEAFF. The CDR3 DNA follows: TGCGCCAGCAGCCCCTGGCCACATCGTAACACTGAAGCTTTCTTT.

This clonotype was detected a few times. The CDR3, as DNA: TGTGCCAGCAGTTCAACGTACCAAGAGACCCAGTACTTC. Translated, it gives CASSSTYQETQYF. The chain carries TRBV12-3 or TRBV12-4 and TRBJ2-5; D is undetermined. Trimming pared 4 bases from V and 0 bases from J, leaving 6 bases between. The CDR3 is 13 residues long.

CDR3: CASSQHTLDEQFF. Written as DNA, the CDR3 is TGTGCCAGCAGCCAGCATACACTGGATGAGCAGTTCTTC. The chain recombines TRBV4-2 with TRBJ2-1; D ambiguous. The CDR3 has 13 residues. Per germline, CDR1 LGHNA and CDR2 YNFKEQ. V lost 3 bases and J 8 bases, leaving 11 bases between the germline ends.

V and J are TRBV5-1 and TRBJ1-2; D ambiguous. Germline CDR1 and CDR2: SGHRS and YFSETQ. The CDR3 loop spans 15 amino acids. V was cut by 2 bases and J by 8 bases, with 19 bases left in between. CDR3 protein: CASSFVQGLGYGYTF. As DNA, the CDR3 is TGCGCCAGCAGCTTCGTCCAAGGGTTGGGTTACGGCTACACCTTC.

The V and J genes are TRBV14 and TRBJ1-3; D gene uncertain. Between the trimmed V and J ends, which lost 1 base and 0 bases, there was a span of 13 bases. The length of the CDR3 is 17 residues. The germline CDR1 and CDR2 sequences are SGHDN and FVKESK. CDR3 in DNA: TGTGCCAGCAGCCAAGTTCGATCCAGTTACTCTGGAAACACCATATATTTT. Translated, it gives CASSQVRSSYSGNTIYF. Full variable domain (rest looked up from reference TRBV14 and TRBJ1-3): EAGVTQFPSHSVIEKGQTVTLRCDPISGHDNLYWYRRVMGKEIKFLLHFVKESKQDESGMPNNRFLAERTGGTYSTLKVQPAELEDSGVYFCASSQVRSSYSGNTIYFGEGSWLTVV.

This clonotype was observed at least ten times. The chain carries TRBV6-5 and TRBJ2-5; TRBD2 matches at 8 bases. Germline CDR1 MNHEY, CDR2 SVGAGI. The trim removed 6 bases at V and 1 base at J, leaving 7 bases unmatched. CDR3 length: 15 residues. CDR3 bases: TGTGCCAGCAGCAACCCCGCGGGGGGCCAAGAGACCCAGTACTTC. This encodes CASSNPAGGQETQYF.

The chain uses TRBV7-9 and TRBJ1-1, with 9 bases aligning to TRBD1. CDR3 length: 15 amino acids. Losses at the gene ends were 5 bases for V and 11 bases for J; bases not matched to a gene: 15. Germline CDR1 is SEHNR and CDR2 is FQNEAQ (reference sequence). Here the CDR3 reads CASSPDRGNRLEAFF. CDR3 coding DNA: TGTGCCAGCAGCCCAGACAGGGGGAACAGATTAGAGGCTTTCTTT.

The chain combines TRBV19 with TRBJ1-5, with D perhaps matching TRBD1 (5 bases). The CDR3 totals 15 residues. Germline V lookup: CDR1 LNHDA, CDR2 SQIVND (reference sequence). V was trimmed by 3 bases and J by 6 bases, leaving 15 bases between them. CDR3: CASSIDGAGIQPQHF. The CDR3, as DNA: TGTGCCAGTAGTATCGATGGGGCAGGGATTCAGCCCCAGCATTTT.

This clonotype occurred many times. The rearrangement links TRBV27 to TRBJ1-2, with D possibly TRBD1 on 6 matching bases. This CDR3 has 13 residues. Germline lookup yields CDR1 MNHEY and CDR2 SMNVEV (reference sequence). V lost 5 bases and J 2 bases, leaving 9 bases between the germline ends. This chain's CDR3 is CASSHRENYGYTF. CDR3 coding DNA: TGTGCCAGCAGTCACAGGGAGAACTATGGCTACACCTTC.

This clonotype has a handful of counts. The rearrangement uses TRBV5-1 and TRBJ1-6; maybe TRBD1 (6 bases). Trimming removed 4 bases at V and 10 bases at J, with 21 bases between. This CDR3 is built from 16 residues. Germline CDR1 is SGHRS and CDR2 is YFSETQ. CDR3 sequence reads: CASSLGQSRLWSPLHF. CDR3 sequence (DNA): TGCGCCAGCAGCCTCGGACAGTCCCGCCTATGGTCACCCCTCCACTTT.

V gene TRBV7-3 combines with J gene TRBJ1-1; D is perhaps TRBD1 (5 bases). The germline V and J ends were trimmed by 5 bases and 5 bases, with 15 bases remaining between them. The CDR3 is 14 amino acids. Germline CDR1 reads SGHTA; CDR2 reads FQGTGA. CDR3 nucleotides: TGTGCCAGCAGCGCCTTTGGGGAGGGGACTGAAGCTTTCTTT. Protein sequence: CASSAFGEGTEAFF.

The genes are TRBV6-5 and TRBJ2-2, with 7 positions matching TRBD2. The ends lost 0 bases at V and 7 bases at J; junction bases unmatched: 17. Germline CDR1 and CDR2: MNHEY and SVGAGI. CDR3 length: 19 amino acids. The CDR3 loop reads CASSYSSTNGDYTIGELFF. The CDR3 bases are TGTGCCAGCAGTTACTCCTCGACCAACGGGGACTACACGATCGGGGAGCTGTTTTTT.

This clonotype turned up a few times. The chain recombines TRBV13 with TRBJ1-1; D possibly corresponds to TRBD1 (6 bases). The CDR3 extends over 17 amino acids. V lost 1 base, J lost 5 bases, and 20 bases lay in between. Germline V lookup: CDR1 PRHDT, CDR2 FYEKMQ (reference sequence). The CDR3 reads CASSLEGGTSQGTEAFF. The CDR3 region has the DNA TGTGCCAGCAGCTTAGAGGGGGGGACCTCACAGGGAACTGAAGCTTTCTTT.

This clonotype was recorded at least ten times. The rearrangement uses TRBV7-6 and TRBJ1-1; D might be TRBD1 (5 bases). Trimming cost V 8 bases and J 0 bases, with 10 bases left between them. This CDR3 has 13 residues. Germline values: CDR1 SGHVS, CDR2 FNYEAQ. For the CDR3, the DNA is TGTGCCAGCTCTCGGGGGATGAACACTGAAGCTTTCTTT. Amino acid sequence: CASSRGMNTEAFF.

CDR3 sequence: CASSFLAGGRGEQFF. The DNA for the CDR3 is TGTGCCAGCAGCTTCCTAGCGGGAGGCCGCGGTGAGCAGTTCTTC. The V and J genes are TRBV7-2 and TRBJ2-1; 11 bases line up with TRBD2. Losses at the gene ends were 3 bases for V and 9 bases for J; bases not matched to a gene: 7. The germline V gene encodes CDR1 SGHTA and CDR2 FQGNSA. This CDR3 has 15 residues. Combining the CDR3 with reference TRBV7-2 and TRBJ2-1 gives the whole variable domain GAGVSQSPSNKVTEKGKDVELRCDPISGHTALYWYRQSLGQGLEFLIYFQGNSAPDKSGLPSDRFSAERTGGSVSTLTIQRTQQEDSAVYLCASSFLAGGRGEQFFGPGTRLTVL.

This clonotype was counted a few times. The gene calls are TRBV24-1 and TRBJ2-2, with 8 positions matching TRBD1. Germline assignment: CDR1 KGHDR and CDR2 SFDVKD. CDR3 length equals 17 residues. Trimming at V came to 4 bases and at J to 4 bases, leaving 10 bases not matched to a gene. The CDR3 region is CATSDLTGAVGTGELFF. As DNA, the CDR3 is TGTGCCACCAGTGACCTGACAGGGGCGGTTGGCACCGGGGAGCTGTTTTTT.

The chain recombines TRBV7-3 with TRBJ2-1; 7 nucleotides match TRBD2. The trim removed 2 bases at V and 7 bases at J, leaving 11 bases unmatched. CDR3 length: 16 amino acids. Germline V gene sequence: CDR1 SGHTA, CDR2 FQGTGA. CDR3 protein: CASSLFVGGSLNEQFF. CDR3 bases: TGTGCCAGCAGCTTATTTGTGGGAGGGAGCTTAAATGAGCAGTTCTTC.

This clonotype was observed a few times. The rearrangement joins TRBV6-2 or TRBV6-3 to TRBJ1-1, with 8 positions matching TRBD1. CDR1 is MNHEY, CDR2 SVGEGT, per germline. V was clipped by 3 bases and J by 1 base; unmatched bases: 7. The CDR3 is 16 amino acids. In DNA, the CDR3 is TGTGCCAGCAGTTATAGGCAGGGGGCGCGGAACACTGAAGCTTTCTTT. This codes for CASSYRQGARNTEAFF.

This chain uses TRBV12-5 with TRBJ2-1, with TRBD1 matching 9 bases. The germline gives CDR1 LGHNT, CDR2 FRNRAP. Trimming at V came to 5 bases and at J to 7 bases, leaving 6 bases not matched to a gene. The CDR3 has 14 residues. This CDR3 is CASGEDRGDNEQFF. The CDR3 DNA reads TGTGCTAGTGGTGAGGACAGGGGTGATAATGAGCAGTTCTTC.

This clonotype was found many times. CDR3 DNA sequence: TGTGCCAGCAGCACCCGACTAGCGGGGACGAACACCGGGGAGCTGTTTTTT. Encoded protein: CASSTRLAGTNTGELFF. This sequence joins TRBV7-9 and TRBJ2-2; 11 nucleotides match TRBD2. Germline assignment: CDR1 SEHNR and CDR2 FQNEAQ (reference sequence). J was trimmed by 0 bases and V by 5 bases; bases with no gene match: 5. CDR3 length: 17 amino acids.

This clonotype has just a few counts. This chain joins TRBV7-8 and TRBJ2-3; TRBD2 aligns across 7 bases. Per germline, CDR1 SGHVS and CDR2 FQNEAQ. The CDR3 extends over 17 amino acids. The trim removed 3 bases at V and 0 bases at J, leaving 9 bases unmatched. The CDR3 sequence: CASSLYLERGSTDTQYF. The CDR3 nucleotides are TGTGCCAGCAGCTTGTACCTAGAGCGGGGTAGCACAGATACGCAGTATTTT.

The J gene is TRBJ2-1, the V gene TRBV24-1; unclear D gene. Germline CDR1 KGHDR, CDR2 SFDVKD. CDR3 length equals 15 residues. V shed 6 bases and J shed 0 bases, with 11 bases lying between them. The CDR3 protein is CATSLARSSYNEQFF. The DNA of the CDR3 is TGTGCCACCAGTTTGGCAAGAAGCTCCTACAATGAGCAGTTCTTC.

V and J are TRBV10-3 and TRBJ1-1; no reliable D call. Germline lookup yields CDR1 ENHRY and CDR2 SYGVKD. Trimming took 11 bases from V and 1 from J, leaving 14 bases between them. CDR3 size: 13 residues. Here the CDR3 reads CASAGRENTEAFF. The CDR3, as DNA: TGTGCCTCGGCAGGCCGGGAGAACACTGAAGCTTTCTTT.

CDR3 amino acids: CASRGAWDEQFF. DNA of the CDR3: TGTGCCAGCAGAGGGGCCTGGGATGAGCAGTTCTTC. The V and J genes are TRBV3-1 and TRBJ2-1, with D maybe TRBD1 (5 bases). The V gene's germline CDR1 is LGHDT and CDR2 YNNKEL (reference sequence). Trimming shortened V by 6 bases and J by 8 bases, and 11 bases separated the two germline ends. CDR3 length equals 12 residues.

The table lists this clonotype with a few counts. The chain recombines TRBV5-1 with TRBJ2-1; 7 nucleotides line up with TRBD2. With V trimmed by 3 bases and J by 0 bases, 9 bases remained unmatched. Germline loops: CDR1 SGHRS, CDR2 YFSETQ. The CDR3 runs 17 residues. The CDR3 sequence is CASSWGGGSSSYNEQFF. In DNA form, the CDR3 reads TGCGCCAGCAGCTGGGGGGGAGGTTCCAGCTCCTACAATGAGCAGTTCTTC.

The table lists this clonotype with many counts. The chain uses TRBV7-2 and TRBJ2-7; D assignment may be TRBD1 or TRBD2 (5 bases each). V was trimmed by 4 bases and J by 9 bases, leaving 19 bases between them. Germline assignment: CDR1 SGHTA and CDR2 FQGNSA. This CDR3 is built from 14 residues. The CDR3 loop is CASSYEGTTPRQYF. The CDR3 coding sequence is TGTGCCAGCAGCTACGAGGGGACCACCCCTCGGCAGTACTTC.